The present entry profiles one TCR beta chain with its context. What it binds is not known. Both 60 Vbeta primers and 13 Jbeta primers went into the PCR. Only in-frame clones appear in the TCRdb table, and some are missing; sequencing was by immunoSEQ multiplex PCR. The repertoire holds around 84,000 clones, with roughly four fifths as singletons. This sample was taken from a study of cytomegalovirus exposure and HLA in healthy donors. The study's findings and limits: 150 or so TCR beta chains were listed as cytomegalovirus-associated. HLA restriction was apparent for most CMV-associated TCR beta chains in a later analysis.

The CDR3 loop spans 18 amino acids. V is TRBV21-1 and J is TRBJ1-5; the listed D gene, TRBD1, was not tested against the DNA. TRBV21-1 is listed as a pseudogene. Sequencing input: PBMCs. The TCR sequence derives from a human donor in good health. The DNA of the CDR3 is TGTGCCAGCAGCAAAGAATCGGGAACAGGGGGTGCCAATCAGCCCCAGCATTTT. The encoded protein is CASSKESGTGGANQPQHF.